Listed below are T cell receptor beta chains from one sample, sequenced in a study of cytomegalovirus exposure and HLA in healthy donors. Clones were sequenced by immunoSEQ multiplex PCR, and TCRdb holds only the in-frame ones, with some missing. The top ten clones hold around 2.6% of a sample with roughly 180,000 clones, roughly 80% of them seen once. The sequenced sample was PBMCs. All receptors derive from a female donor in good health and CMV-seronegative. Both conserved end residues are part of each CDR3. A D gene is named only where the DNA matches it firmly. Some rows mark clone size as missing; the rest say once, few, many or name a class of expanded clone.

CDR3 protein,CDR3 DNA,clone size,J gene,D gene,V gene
CASSLARGTDYEQYF,TGTGCCAGCAGCTTAGCGAGGGGGACGGACTACGAGCAGTACTTC,NA,TRBJ2-7,NA,TRBV7-8
CASSPGQGDYNEQFF,TGCGCCAGCAGTCCGGGACAGGGGGACTACAATGAGCAGTTCTTC,NA,TRBJ2-1,TRBD1,TRBV5-1
CASSLRAGEETQYF,TGTGCCAGCAGCTTGCGGGCAGGGGAAGAGACCCAGTACTTC,NA,TRBJ2-5,NA,TRBV5-4
CASSYAPDRGRNGYTF,TGTGCCAGCAGTTACGCCCCGGACAGGGGACGGAATGGCTACACCTTC,NA,TRBJ1-2,TRBD1,TRBV6-6
CASSLVGGDTEAFF,TGCGCCAGCAGCCTGGTCGGGGGGGACACTGAAGCTTTCTTT,NA,TRBJ1-1,NA,TRBV5-1
CASSTGGQVFYEQYF,TGTGCCAGCAGCACAGGGGGACAGGTTTTCTACGAGCAGTACTTC,NA,TRBJ2-7,TRBD1,TRBV7-2
CAWKGENYNSPLHF,TGTGCCTGGAAGGGGGAAAACTATAATTCACCCCTCCACTTT,NA,TRBJ1-6,NA,TRBV30
CASSPRNPTAGSEAKNIQYF,TGTGCCAGCAGCCCCCGGAACCCAACAGCGGGATCGGAGGCCAAAAACATTCAGTACTTC,few,TRBJ2-4,TRBD2,TRBV4-2
CASSVGGQTNTEAFF,TGTGCCAGCAGCGTAGGAGGACAGACGAACACTGAAGCTTTCTTT,few,TRBJ1-1,NA,TRBV9
CASTTGWTDTQYF,TGTGCCAGCACTACAGGGTGGACAGATACGCAGTATTTT,NA,TRBJ2-3,NA,TRBV6-1
CASSVRVEGQAGGYTF,TGTGCCAGCAGCGTGCGTGTGGAGGGGCAGGCAGGGGGCTACACCTTC,few,TRBJ1-2,NA,TRBV9
CASDAGAYNEQFF,TGCGCCAGCGATGCGGGAGCCTACAATGAGCAGTTCTTC,NA,TRBJ2-1,TRBD2,TRBV5-1
CASSIDLSNQPQHF,TGTGCCAGTAGTATAGATCTAAGCAATCAGCCCCAGCATTTT,NA,TRBJ1-5,NA,TRBV19
CASSYGGGGNTGELFF,TGTGCCAGCAGTTACGGGGGCGGGGGCAACACCGGGGAGCTGTTTTTT,NA,TRBJ2-2,NA,TRBV6-6
CASSSDSYSNQPQHF,TGTGCCAGCAGCTCGGACAGTTATAGCAATCAGCCCCAGCATTTT,NA,TRBJ1-5,NA,TRBV7-8
CSVQGGPRTGPYEQYF,TGCAGCGTCCAAGGCGGACCCAGGACAGGGCCCTACGAGCAGTACTTC,NA,TRBJ2-7,TRBD1,TRBV29-1
CASSVTPSGQETQYF,TGTGCCAGCAGCGTGACACCTAGCGGCCAAGAGACCCAGTACTTC,NA,TRBJ2-5,TRBD2,TRBV9
CASSSIRQGFWEQYF,TGTGCCAGCAGCTCCATTCGACAGGGCTTTTGGGAGCAGTACTTC,few,TRBJ2-7,TRBD1,TRBV7-8
CASTRGGQGTTGANVLTF,TGTGCCAGCACCAGGGGGGGACAGGGGACAACTGGGGCCAACGTCCTGACTTTC,NA,TRBJ2-6,TRBD1,TRBV28
CASTRAVEPPLHF,TGTGCCAGCACCAGGGCGGTTGAGCCACCCCTCCACTTT,NA,TRBJ1-6,NA,TRBV9
CASSIRTGTLSYNEQFF,TGTGCCAGCAGTATCCGGACAGGAACCCTGTCCTACAATGAGCAGTTCTTC,NA,TRBJ2-1,TRBD1,TRBV11-2
CASSYSWTGEAEAFF,TGTGCCAGCAGTTACTCCTGGACAGGGGAGGCTGAAGCTTTCTTT,NA,TRBJ1-1,TRBD1,TRBV6-6
CASTQGGHPELFF,TGTGCCAGCACCCAAGGGGGACACCCTGAGCTGTTTTTT,NA,TRBJ2-2,NA,TRBV7-9
CAWSVGQGTNEKLFF,TGTGCCTGGAGTGTAGGACAGGGAACTAATGAAAAACTGTTTTTT,NA,TRBJ1-4,TRBD1,TRBV30
CASSPSSYEQYF,TGTGCCAGCAGCCCTAGCTCCTACGAGCAGTACTTC,NA,TRBJ2-7,NA,TRBV5-5
CASSQGSWTGETSEQYF,TGCGCCAGCAGCCAAGGTAGTTGGACAGGGGAAACTAGCGAGCAGTACTTC,NA,TRBJ2-7,TRBD1,TRBV4-1
CASSLIGDRVLGYTF,TGTGCCAGCAGCTTAATAGGGGACAGGGTTCTTGGCTACACCTTC,NA,TRBJ1-2,TRBD1,TRBV7-9
CASSVTGGSGNTIYF,TGTGCCAGCAGTGTGACAGGGGGCTCTGGAAACACCATATATTTT,few,TRBJ1-3,TRBD1,TRBV2
CASSEATSGGQETQYF,TGTGCCAGCAGTGAAGCGACTAGCGGGGGCCAAGAGACCCAGTACTTC,few,TRBJ2-5,TRBD2,TRBV2
CASRRVLKDRTEAFF,TGTGCCAGCCGAAGAGTGTTAAAAGACAGAACTGAAGCTTTCTTT,NA,TRBJ1-1,NA,TRBV5-4
CAWRDRLIGPYEQYF,TGTGCCTGGAGAGACAGGTTAATTGGGCCCTACGAGCAGTACTTC,NA,TRBJ2-7,NA,TRBV30
CASSYRQVDTDTQYF,TGTGCCAGCAGCTACAGACAGGTGGACACAGATACGCAGTATTTT,NA,TRBJ2-3,NA,TRBV7-8
CASSWQGVEQFF,TGCGCCAGCAGCTGGCAGGGGGTAGAGCAGTTCTTC,NA,TRBJ2-1,TRBD1,TRBV5-1
CASSIDREAFF,TGTGCCAGCTCGATCGACAGGGAAGCTTTCTTT,NA,TRBJ1-1,NA,TRBV18
CASSSPGTGFLRAYEQYF,TGTGCCAGCAGCAGTCCCGGGACAGGGTTCCTTAGGGCCTACGAGCAGTACTTC,few,TRBJ2-7,TRBD1,TRBV5-4
CASSPLAGHPYEQYF,TGTGCCAGCAGCCCCCTAGCGGGACACCCATACGAGCAGTACTTC,NA,TRBJ2-7,TRBD2,TRBV6-5
CASKETSGPQDTQYF,TGTGCCAGCAAGGAGACTAGCGGGCCCCAGGATACGCAGTATTTT,NA,TRBJ2-3,TRBD2,TRBV6-5
CAWRTSGTGGGYTF,TGTGCCTGGAGAACCTCCGGGACAGGGGGAGGCTACACCTTC,NA,TRBJ1-2,TRBD1,TRBV30
CASSFRDSYNEQFF,TGCGCCAGCAGCTTCCGGGACTCCTACAATGAGCAGTTCTTC,NA,TRBJ2-1,NA,TRBV5-1
CASSLTGDPYEQYF,TGTGCCAGCAGCCTGACAGGGGACCCCTACGAGCAGTACTTC,NA,TRBJ2-7,TRBD1,TRBV28
CATSSRRTGASEQYF,TGTGCCACCAGCTCCCGGAGGACAGGGGCCAGCGAGCAGTACTTC,NA,TRBJ2-7,TRBD1,TRBV15
CASSLDRDGNTIYF,TGTGCCAGCAGTCTCGACAGGGATGGAAACACCATATATTTT,NA,TRBJ1-3,TRBD1,TRBV6-1
CASSLSKNTEAFF,TGTGCCAGTAGTCTATCCAAGAACACTGAAGCTTTCTTT,once,TRBJ1-1,NA,TRBV19
CASEASGTENYGYTF,TGTGCCTCTGAGGCCTCCGGGACAGAAAACTATGGCTACACCTTC,few,TRBJ1-2,TRBD1,TRBV19
CATTGTRSYNEQFF,TGTGCCACCACCGGGACTAGATCCTACAATGAGCAGTTCTTC,NA,TRBJ2-1,TRBD2,TRBV30
CSVLVESYNEQFF,TGCAGCGTTCTAGTGGAATCCTACAATGAGCAGTTCTTC,NA,TRBJ2-1,NA,TRBV29-1
CASSGYFGTEAFF,TGTGCCAGCAGTGGGTACTTTGGCACTGAAGCTTTCTTT,NA,TRBJ1-1,NA,TRBV2
CASSWEGDRANYGYTF,TGTGCCAGCAGTTGGGAGGGGGACCGAGCTAACTATGGCTACACCTTC,NA,TRBJ1-2,NA,TRBV28
CSSSLGQDFYGYTF,TGTTCCAGCAGCTTAGGGCAGGACTTCTATGGCTACACCTTC,NA,TRBJ1-2,NA,TRBV7-9
CASSSGWWENTEAFF,TGCGCCAGCAGCTCGGGGTGGTGGGAGAACACTGAAGCTTTCTTT,NA,TRBJ1-1,NA,TRBV5-1
CASSLGHSGDEQFF,TGTGCCAGCAGCTTGGGACACTCGGGCGATGAGCAGTTCTTC,once,TRBJ2-1,NA,TRBV7-9
CASSPDEPRAGFSSYEQYF,TGTGCCAGTAGCCCCGACGAACCCCGGGCAGGGTTTAGCTCCTACGAGCAGTACTTC,NA,TRBJ2-7,NA,TRBV19
CASSLSATIKAFF,TGTGCCAGCAGTTTATCAGCCACGATTAAAGCTTTCTTT,once,TRBJ1-1,NA,TRBV27
CASSDLGAANEKLFF,TGCGCCAGCAGCGACCTGGGGGCAGCTAATGAAAAACTGTTTTTT,NA,TRBJ1-4,NA,TRBV5-1
CAWRTGSGYNEQFF,TGTGCCTGGAGGACAGGGTCGGGGTACAATGAGCAGTTCTTC,NA,TRBJ2-1,TRBD1,TRBV30
CASSSDITYEQYF,TGTGCCAGCAGCTCCGACATAACCTACGAGCAGTACTTC,NA,TRBJ2-7,NA,TRBV7-9
CASSSDRFHTEAFF,TGTGCCAGCAGTTCCGACAGGTTTCACACTGAAGCTTTCTTT,NA,TRBJ1-1,NA,TRBV27